This passage covers 15 T cell receptor beta chains from one sample sequenced in a study of identical twins (dated by TCRdb to 2016 to 2017). The method was 5' RACE. Sequencing was performed on an Illumina HiSeq 2000. Using fastp trimming at Q25 and MiXCR clonotype assembly, TCRdb reanalyzed the public sequencing data and kept in-frame beta chains. Merged by CDR3 protein, the rows form single entries marked with the most common genes and DNA. Present in this sample are 1,800,000 or so distinct CDR3 sequences, about 30% of which were seen just once. Roughly 0.3% of the sample rests with the top ten. The sequenced sample consisted of cord blood. Every receptor here comes from a newborn girl in good health.

This clonotype was picked up a small number of times. The V and J genes are TRBV27 and TRBJ1-2; the D is unclear. CDR1 MNHEY and CDR2 SMNVEV come from the germline V gene (reference sequence). Trimming left V 8 bases short and J 2 bases short, with 9 bases between. CDR3 length equals 12 residues. The CDR3 is CASQDRNYGYTF. CDR3 DNA sequence: TGTGCCAGCCAAGACCGGAACTATGGCTACACCTTC.

The gene calls are TRBV29-1 and TRBJ2-3, with D uncertain. Trimming pared 7 bases from V and 5 bases from J, leaving 16 bases between. The germline V gene has CDR1 SQVTM and CDR2 ANQGSEA. The CDR3 runs 13 residues. CDR3 DNA: TGCAGCGGCATCTATACAATGGGAGATACGCAGTATTTT. Its protein product is CSGIYTMGDTQYF.

This clonotype has just a few counts. V usage is TRBV27 and J usage is TRBJ2-7; a weak D match, TRBD1 (5 bases). CDR1 MNHEY and CDR2 SMNVEV come from the germline V gene (reference sequence). The CDR3 spans 14 residues. Trimming removed 6 bases from V and 5 bases from J, with 17 bases in between. CDR3 DNA sequence: TGTGCCAGCAGACTCAACTGGCAGGGCCACGAGCAGTACTTC. Its protein is CASRLNWQGHEQYF.

This clonotype was seen a handful of times. The gene calls are TRBV28 and TRBJ2-5; 9 nucleotides align to TRBD2. CDR3 length equals 15 residues. V lost 0 bases, J lost 3 bases, and 2 bases stayed unmatched. CDR1 and CDR2 from the germline V gene are MDHEN and SYDVKM. The CDR3 reads CASSLWAGGKETQYF. CDR3 DNA: TGTGCCAGCAGTTTATGGGCGGGAGGGAAAGAGACCCAGTACTTC.

The chain carries TRBV12-3 or TRBV12-4 and TRBJ2-1; 11 nucleotides align to TRBD2. Unmatched junction bases numbered 4, after V lost 2 bases and J lost 4 bases. The CDR3 sequence is 16 residues long. The CDR3 is CASSLRGTSGYNEQFF. The CDR3 DNA reads as TGTGCCAGCAGTTTAAGGGGGACTAGCGGTTACAATGAGCAGTTCTTC.

The genes are TRBV14 and TRBJ2-7, with a possible D match to TRBD2 (6 bases). V gave up 7 bases and J gave up 5 bases, with 18 bases separating them. This CDR3 is built from 14 residues. The germline gives CDR1 SGHDN, CDR2 FVKESK. Here the CDR3 DNA reads TGTGCCAGCAACCTGGGGGGATTGAGAGACGAGCAGTACTTC. As protein: CASNLGGLRDEQYF.

This clonotype was detected only a few times. The chain employs TRBV20-1 and TRBJ1-2; D is uncertain. Germline-derived CDR1 and CDR2 are DFQATT and SNEGSKA (reference sequence). Trimming removed 0 bases from V and 8 bases from J, with 16 bases in between. The CDR3 is 14 amino acids. In nucleotides, the CDR3 is TGCAGTGCTAGAGATGGCAAGACCGTGGACGGCTACACCTTC. Protein: CSARDGKTVDGYTF.

This clonotype appeared a single time. At one of its ends the junction is not consistent with the germline gene, which may arise from a read error. The genes are TRBV7-6 and TRBJ2-2; D may be TRBD2 (6 bases). Germline CDR1 SGHVS, CDR2 FNYEAQ. The CDR3 contains 19 residues. CDR3 residues: CASTLRRDEPSLDTGELFF. CDR3 in DNA: TGCGCCAGCACCCTTAGGCGGGACGAACCCTCCCTCGACACCGGGGAGCTGTTTTTT.

This clonotype was observed many times. The genes are TRBV2 and TRBJ2-3; TRBD2 matches 7 bases. The length of the CDR3 is 15 residues. Germline V gene sequence: CDR1 SNHLY, CDR2 FYNNEI. Trimming at V came to 2 bases and at J to 2 bases, leaving 4 bases not matched to a gene. The CDR3 DNA sequence: TGTGCCAGCAGTGAACGGGGACTACCCACAGATACGCAGTATTTT. Translation gives CASSERGLPTDTQYF.

This clonotype was detected a few times. J is TRBJ2-2 and V is TRBV6-6; no reliable D call. The CDR3 consists of 11 residues. Germline CDR1 MNHNY, CDR2 SVGAGI (reference sequence). V was trimmed by 9 bases and J by 7 bases, leaving 9 bases between them. The CDR3 bases are TGTGCCAGTCATTATGGCGGGGAGCTGTTTTTT. This gives the protein CASHYGGELFF.

In its sample, this clonotype was seen a few times. The chain uses TRBV29-1 and TRBJ1-1, with 10 nucleotides matching TRBD1. Germline assignment: CDR1 SQVTM and CDR2 ANQGSEA. The CDR3 contains 12 residues. Unmatched junction bases numbered 4, after V lost 7 bases and J lost 5 bases. The CDR3 sequence: CSGTGQGTEAFF. The CDR3, as DNA: TGCAGCGGAACGGGACAGGGGACTGAAGCTTTCTTT.

This clonotype was picked up a small number of times. The chain joins TRBV7-2 to TRBJ2-5; the D is unclear. Germline-derived CDR1 and CDR2 are SGHTA and FQGNSA. The ends were cut back, 1 base at V and 3 bases at J, with 9 bases in the middle. This CDR3 spans 14 amino acids. DNA of the CDR3: TGTGCCAGCAGCTTAGGATACTCTGAAGAGACCCAGTACTTC. Protein sequence: CASSLGYSEETQYF.

The rearrangement links TRBV5-1 to TRBJ2-7; a weak D match, TRBD1 (6 bases). Trimming pared 0 bases from V and 2 bases from J, leaving 12 bases between. Per the germline V gene, CDR1 is SGHRS and CDR2 is YFSETQ. This CDR3 spans 15 amino acids. The CDR3 is CASSLASWDTYEQYF. Here the CDR3 DNA reads TGCGCCAGCAGCTTGGCCTCCTGGGACACCTACGAGCAGTACTTC. Using reference TRBV5-1 and TRBJ2-7 for the parts outside the CDR3, the full variable domain is KAGVTQTPRYLIKTRGQQVTLSCSPISGHRSVSWYQQTPGQGLQFLFEYFSETQRNKGNFPGRFSGRQFSNSRSEMNVSTLELGDSALYLCASSLASWDTYEQYFGPGTRLTVT.

This rearrangement joins TRBV7-2 to TRBJ2-7, with D hard to call. Trimming removed 2 bases from V and 2 bases from J, with 13 bases in between. The CDR3 has 15 residues. Germline V gene data show CDR1 as SGHTA and CDR2 as FQGNSA. CDR3 nucleotides: TGTGCCAGCAGCTTAAGTATCTTAGGGCCCTACGAGCAGTACTTC. As protein: CASSLSILGPYEQYF.

The table lists this clonotype with many counts. V usage is TRBV29-1 and J usage is TRBJ1-2, with a tentative D call TRBD1 (5 bases). The length of the CDR3 is 14 residues. V dropped 6 bases and J dropped 4 bases, with 18 bases sitting between them. The V gene's germline CDR1 is SQVTM and CDR2 ANQGSEA. For the CDR3, the DNA is TGCAGCGTGTTTCCCTCCAGGGTTGTCTATGGCTACACCTTC. It specifies CSVFPSRVVYGYTF.